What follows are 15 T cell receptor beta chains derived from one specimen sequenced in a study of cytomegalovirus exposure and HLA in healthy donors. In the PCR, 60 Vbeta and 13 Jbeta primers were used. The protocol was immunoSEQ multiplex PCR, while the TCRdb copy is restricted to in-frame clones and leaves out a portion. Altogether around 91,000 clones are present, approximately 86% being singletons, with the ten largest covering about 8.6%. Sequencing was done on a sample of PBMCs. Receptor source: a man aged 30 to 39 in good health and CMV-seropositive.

This CDR3 is CASSYSGTGGETQYF. CDR3 sequence (DNA): TGTGCCAGCAGTTACTCCGGGACAGGGGGAGAGACCCAGTACTTC. The gene calls are TRBV6-5 and TRBJ2-5, with 11 bases lining up with TRBD1. The germline V gene has CDR1 MNHEY and CDR2 SVGAGI. The CDR3 length is 15 residues. The V and J ends lost 0 bases and 4 bases, in that order; junction bases with no gene match: 1.

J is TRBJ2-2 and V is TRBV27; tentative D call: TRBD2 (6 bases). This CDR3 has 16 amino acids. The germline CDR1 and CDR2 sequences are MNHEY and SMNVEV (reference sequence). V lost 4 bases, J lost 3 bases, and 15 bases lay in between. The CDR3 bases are TGTGCCAGCAGTTGGAGGGAAGATGCAGACACCGGGGAGCTGTTTTTT. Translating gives CASSWREDADTGELFF.

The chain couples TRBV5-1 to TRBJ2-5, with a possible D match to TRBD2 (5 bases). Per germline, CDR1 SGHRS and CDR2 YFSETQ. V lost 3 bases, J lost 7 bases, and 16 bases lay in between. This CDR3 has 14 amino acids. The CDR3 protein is CASSSATDRGTQYF. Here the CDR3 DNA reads TGCGCCAGCAGCTCCGCGACTGACCGGGGGACCCAGTACTTC.

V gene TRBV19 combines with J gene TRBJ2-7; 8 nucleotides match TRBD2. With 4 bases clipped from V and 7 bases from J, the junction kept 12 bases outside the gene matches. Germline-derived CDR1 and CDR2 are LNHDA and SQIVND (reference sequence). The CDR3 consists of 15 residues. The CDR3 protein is CASSSSGTHAFEQYF. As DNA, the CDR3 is TGTGCCAGTAGTAGTAGCGGGACCCACGCTTTTGAGCAGTACTTC. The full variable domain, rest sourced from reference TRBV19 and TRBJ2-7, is DGGITQSPKYLFRKEGQNVTLSCEQNLNHDAMYWYRQDPGQGLRLIYYSQIVNDFQKGDIAEGYSVSREKKESFPLTVTSAQKNPTAFYLCASSSSGTHAFEQYFGPGTRLTVT.

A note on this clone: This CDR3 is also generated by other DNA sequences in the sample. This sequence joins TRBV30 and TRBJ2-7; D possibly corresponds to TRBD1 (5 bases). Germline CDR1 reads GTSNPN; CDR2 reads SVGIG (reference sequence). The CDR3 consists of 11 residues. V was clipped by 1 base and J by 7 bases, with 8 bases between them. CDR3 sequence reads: CAWSDPGEQYF. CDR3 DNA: TGTGCCTGGAGTGATCCAGGGGAGCAGTACTTC.

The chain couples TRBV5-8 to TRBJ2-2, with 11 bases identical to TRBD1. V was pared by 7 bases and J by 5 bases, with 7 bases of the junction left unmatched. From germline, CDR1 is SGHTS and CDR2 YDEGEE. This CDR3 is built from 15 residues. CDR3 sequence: CASRDRGVKTGELFF. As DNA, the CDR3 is TGTGCCAGCCGGGACAGGGGGGTGAAGACCGGGGAGCTGTTTTTT.

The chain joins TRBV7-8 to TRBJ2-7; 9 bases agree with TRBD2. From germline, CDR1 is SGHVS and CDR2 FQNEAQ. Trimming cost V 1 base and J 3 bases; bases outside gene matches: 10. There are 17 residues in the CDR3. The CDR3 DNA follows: TGTGCCAGCAGCTTAGTTAGCGGGAGTTGGCCTAGCTACGAGCAGTACTTC. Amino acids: CASSLVSGSWPSYEQYF.

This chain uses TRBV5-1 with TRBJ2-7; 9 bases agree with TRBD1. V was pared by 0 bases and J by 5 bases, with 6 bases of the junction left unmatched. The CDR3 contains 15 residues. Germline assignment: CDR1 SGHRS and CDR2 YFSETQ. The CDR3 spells CASSLEGQGVHEQYF. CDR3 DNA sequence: TGCGCCAGCAGCTTGGAGGGACAGGGCGTCCACGAGCAGTACTTC.

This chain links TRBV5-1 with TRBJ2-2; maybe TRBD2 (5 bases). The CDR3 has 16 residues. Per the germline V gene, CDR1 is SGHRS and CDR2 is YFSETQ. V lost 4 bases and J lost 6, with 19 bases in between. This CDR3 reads CASSQTRSKGSGELFF. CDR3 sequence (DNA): TGCGCCAGCAGCCAAACTAGGTCTAAGGGATCCGGGGAGCTGTTTTTT.

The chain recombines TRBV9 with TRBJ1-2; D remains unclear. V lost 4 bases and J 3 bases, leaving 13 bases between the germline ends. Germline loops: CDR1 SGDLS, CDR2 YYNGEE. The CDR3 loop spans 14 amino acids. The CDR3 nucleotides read TGTGCCAGCAGCCCCCGCGGAACGGACTATGGCTACACCTTC. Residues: CASSPRGTDYGYTF. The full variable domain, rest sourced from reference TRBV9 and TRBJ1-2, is DSGVTQTPKHLITATGQRVTLRCSPRSGDLSVYWYQQSLDQGLQFLIQYYNGEERAKGNILERFSAQQFPDLHSELNLSSLELGDSALYFCASSPRGTDYGYTFGSGTRLTVV.

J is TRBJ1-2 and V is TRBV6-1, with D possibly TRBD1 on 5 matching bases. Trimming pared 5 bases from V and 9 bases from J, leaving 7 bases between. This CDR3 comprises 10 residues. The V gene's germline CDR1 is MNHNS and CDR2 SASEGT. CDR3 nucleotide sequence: TGTGCCAGCAGTAGGGGTAGCTACACCTTC. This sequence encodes CASSRGSYTF.

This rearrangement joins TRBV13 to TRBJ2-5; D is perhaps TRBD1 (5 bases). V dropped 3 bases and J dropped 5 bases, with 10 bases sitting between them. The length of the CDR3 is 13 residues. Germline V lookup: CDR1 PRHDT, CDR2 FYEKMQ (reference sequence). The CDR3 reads CASSLTDGETQYF. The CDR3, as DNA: TGTGCCAGCAGCTTGACAGATGGGGAGACCCAGTACTTC.

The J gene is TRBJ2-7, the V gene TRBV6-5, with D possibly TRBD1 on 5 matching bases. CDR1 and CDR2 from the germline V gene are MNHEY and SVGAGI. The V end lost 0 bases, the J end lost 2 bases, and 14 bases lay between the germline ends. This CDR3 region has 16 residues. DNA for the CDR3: TGTGCCAGCAGTTACTCGATATTGGGGCAGGCCTACGAGCAGTACTTC. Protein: CASSYSILGQAYEQYF.

For the CDR3, the DNA is TGTGCCAGCAGTTACTCGCACGGAGACTCTGGAAACACCATATATTTT. Protein: CASSYSHGDSGNTIYF. This sequence joins TRBV6-5 and TRBJ1-3; D gene ambiguous. V was cut by 0 bases and J by 0 bases, with 9 bases left in between. This CDR3 region has 16 residues. Germline-derived CDR1 and CDR2 are MNHEY and SVGAGI.

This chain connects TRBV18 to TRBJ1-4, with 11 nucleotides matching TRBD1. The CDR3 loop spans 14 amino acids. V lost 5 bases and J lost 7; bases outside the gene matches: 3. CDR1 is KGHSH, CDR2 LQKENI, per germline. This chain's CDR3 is CASSAGTGGEKLFF. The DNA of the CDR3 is TGTGCCAGCTCAGCCGGGACAGGGGGTGAAAAACTGTTTTTT.